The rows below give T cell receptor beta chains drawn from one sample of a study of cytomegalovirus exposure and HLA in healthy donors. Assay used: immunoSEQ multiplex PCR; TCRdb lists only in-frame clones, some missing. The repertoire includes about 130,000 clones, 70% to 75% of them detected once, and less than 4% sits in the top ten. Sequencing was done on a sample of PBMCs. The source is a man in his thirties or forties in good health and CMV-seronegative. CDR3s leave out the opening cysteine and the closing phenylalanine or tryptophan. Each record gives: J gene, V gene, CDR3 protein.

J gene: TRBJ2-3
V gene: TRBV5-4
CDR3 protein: ASSATGTDTQY

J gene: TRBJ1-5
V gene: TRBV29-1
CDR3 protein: SVEVAPNQPQH

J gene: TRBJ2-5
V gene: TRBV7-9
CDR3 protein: ASSPVRRGLQETQY

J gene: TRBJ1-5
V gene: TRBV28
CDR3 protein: ASRQGGNQPQH

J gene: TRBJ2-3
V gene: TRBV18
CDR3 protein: ASSRAGGPTDTQY

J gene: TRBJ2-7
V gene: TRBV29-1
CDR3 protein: SVLGLAGGYEQY

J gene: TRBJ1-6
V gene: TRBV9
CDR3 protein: ASSESSYNSPLH

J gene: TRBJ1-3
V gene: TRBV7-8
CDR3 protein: ASSLGQRWGNTIY

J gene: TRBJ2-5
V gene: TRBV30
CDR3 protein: AWSVLQQETQY

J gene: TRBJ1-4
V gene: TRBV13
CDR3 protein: ASSLYGTGYEKLF

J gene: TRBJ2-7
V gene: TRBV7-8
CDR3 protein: ASSLVAGQGPYEQY

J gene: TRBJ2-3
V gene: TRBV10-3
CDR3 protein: AISGSTLGDTQY

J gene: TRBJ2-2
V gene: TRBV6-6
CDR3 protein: ASSYRDRAFTGELF

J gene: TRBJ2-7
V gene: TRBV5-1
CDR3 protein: ASSLTASYEQY

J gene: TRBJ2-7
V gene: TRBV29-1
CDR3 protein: SVETGVGYEQY

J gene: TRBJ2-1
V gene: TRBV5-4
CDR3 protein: ASSLGAGRLNEQF

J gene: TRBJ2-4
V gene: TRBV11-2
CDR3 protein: ASSLWAGAKNIQY

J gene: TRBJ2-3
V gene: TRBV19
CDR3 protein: ASSMTGGTDTQY

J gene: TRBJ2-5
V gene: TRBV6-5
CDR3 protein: ASSLSGGFQETQY

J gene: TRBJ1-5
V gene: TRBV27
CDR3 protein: ASNRGGDYLYSNQPQH

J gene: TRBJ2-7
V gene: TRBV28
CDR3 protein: ASTYLVSLYEQY

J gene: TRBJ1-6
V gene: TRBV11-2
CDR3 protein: ASSSITGGYNSPLH

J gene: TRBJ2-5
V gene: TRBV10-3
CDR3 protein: ALAGETQY

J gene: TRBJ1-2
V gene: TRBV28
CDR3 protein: ASSLPRNGRVRGYGYT

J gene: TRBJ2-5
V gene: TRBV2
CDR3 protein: ASSLPQGPRGETQY

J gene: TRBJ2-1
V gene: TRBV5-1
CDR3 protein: ASSLLPGDWF

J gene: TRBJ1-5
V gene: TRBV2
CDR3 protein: ASNGQGAFSNQPQH

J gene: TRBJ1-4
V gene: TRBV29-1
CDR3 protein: SVRRGGPNEKLF

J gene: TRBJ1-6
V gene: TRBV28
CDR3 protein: ASERSGGHNSPLH